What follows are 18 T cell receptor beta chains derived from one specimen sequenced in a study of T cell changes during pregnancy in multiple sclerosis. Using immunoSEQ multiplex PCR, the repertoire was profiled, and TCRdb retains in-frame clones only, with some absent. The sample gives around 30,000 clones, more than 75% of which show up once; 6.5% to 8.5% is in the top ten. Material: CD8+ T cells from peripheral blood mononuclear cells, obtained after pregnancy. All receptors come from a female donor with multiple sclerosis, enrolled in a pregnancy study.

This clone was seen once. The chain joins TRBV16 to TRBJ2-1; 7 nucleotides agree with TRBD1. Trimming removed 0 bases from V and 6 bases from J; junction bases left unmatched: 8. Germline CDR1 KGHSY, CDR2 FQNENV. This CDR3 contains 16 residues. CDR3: CASSQSAEGAGNEQFF. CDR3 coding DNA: TGTGCCAGCAGCCAATCCGCTGAGGGGGCGGGCAATGAGCAGTTCTTC.

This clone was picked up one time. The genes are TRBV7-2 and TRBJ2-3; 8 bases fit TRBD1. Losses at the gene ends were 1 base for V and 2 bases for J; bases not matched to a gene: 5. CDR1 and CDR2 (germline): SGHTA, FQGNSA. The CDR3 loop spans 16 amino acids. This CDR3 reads CASSLGETGDTDTQYF. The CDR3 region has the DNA TGTGCCAGCAGCTTAGGAGAGACAGGGGACACAGATACGCAGTATTTT.

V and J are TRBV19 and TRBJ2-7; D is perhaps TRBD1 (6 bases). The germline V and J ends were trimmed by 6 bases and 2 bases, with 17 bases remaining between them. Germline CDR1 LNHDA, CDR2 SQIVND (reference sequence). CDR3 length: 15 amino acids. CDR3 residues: CASSPTGAPPYEQYF. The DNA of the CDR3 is TGTGCCAGTAGCCCGACAGGAGCCCCCCCCTACGAGCAGTACTTC.

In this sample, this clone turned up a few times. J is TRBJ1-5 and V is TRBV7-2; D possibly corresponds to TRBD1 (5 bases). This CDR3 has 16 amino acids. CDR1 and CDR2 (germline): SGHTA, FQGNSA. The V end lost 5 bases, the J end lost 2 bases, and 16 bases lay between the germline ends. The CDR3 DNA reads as TGTGCCAGCAGCCGCGCGGTCGGGGGAGGCAATCAGCCCCAGCATTTT. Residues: CASSRAVGGGNQPQHF.

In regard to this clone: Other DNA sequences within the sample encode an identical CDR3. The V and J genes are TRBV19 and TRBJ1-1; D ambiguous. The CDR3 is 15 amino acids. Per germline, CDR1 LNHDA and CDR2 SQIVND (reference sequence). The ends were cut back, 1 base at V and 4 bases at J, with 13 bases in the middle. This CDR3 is CASSIVPGVGTEAFF. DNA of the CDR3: TGTGCCAGTAGTATAGTACCGGGTGTAGGCACTGAAGCTTTCTTT.

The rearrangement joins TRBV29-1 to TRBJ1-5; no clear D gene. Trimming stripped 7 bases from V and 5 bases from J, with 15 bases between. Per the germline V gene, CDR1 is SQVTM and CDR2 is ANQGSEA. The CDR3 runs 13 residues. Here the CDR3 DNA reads TGCAGCGCTCTGGCCGGGAGCTATCAGCCCCAGCATTTT. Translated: CSALAGSYQPQHF.

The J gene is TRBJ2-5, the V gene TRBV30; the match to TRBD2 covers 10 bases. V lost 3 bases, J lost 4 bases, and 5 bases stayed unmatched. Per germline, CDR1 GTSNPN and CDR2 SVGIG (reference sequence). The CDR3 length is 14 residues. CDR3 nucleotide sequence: TGTGCCTGGAGGGGACTAGCGCGACGAGAGACCCAGTACTTC. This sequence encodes CAWRGLARRETQYF.

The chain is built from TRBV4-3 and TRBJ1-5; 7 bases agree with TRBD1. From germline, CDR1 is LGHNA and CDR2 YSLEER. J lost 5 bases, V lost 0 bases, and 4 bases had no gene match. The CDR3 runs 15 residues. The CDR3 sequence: CASSQDRGAYQPQHF. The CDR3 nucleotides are TGCGCCAGCAGCCAAGACAGGGGGGCATATCAGCCCCAGCATTTT.

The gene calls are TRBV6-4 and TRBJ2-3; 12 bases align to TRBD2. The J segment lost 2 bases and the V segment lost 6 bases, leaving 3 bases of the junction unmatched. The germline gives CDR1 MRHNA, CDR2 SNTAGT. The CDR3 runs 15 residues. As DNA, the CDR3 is TGTGCCAGCAGCCGACTAGCGGGGGACACAGATACGCAGTATTTT. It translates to CASSRLAGDTDTQYF.

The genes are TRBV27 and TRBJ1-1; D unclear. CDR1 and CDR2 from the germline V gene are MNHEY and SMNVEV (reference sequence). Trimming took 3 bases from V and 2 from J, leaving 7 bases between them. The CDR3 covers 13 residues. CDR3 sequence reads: CASSFSINTEAFF. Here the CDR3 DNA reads TGTGCCAGCAGTTTTTCCATTAACACTGAAGCTTTCTTT.

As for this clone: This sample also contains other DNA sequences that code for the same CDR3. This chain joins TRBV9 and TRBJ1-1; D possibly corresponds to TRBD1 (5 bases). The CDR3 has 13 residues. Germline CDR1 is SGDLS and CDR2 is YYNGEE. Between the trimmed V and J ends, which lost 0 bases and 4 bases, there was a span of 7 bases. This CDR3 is CASSVGGSTEAFF. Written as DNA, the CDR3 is TGTGCCAGCAGCGTAGGGGGCTCCACTGAAGCTTTCTTT.

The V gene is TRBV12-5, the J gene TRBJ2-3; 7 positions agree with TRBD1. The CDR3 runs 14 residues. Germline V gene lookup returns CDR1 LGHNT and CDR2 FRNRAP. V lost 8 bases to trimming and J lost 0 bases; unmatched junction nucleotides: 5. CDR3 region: CASRGQQSTDTQYF. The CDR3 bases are TGTGCTAGTAGGGGACAGCAAAGCACAGATACGCAGTATTTT.

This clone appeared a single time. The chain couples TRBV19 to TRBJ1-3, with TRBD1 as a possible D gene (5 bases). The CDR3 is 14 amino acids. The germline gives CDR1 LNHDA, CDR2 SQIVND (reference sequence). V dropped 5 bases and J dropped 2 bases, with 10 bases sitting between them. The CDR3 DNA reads TGTGCCAGTAGTTCATCAGGGACTGGAAACACCATATATTTT. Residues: CASSSSGTGNTIYF.

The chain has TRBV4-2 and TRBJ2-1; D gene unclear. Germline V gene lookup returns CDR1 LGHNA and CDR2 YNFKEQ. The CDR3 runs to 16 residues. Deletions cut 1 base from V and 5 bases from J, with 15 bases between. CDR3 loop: CASSQVSSAENNEQFF. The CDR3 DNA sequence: TGTGCCAGCAGCCAAGTATCCAGCGCGGAGAACAATGAGCAGTTCTTC.

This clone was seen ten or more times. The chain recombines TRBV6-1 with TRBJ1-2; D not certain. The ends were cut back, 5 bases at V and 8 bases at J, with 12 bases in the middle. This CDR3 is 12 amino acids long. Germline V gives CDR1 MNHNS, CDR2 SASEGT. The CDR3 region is CASSPRKLGYTF. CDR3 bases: TGTGCCAGCAGTCCTAGGAAGTTGGGCTACACCTTC.

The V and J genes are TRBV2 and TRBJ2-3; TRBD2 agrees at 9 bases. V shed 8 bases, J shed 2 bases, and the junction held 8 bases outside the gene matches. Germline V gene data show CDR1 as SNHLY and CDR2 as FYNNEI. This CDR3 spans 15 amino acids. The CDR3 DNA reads TGTGCCAGCGGTCGCGGGGGGGATCCCACAGATACGCAGTATTTT. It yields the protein CASGRGGDPTDTQYF.

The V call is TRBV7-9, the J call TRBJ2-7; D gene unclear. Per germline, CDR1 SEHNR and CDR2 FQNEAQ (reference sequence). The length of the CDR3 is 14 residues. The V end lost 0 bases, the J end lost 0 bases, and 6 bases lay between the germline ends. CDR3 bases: TGTGCCAGCAGCTTAGCTGTCAACTCCTACGAGCAGTACTTC. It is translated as CASSLAVNSYEQYF. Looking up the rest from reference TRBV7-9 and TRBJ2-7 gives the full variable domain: DTGVSQNPRHKITKRGQNVTFRCDPISEHNRLYWYRQTLGQGPEFLTYFQNEAQLEKSRLLSDRFSAERPKGSFSTLEIQRTEQGDSAMYLCASSLAVNSYEQYFGPGTRLTVT.

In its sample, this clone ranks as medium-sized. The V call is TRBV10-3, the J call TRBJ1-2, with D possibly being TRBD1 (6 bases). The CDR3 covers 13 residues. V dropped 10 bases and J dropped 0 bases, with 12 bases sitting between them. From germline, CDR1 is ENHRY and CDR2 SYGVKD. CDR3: CATQRTANYGYTF. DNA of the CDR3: TGTGCCACCCAGCGGACAGCTAACTATGGCTACACCTTC.